This TCR beta chain was observed in a study of CD8+CD57+ T cells in acquired aplastic anemia. Overall study: The study obtained an average of 3.2 ug of DNA from sorted CD4+ and CD8+ cells. Approximately 11 million reads were obtained on average for healthy donor CD4+ cells. Study-wide findings and caveats: With respect to CD8+ Simpson's diversity, patients and controls did not differ significantly. Between patients and controls, about 31 CD8+ CDR3 sequences were found in common.

The V end lost 4 bases, the J end lost 1 base, and 21 bases lay between the germline ends. The CDR3 is made up of 18 amino acids. The germline gives CDR1 WSHSY, CDR2 SAAADI. Genomic DNA, serving as template, underwent TCR beta VDJ and CDR3 profiling. MiXCR, applied by TCRdb to the reads, yields one record per CDR3 protein. The sample holds about 190,000 distinct CDR3 sequences; roughly half are singletons and the top ten take about 16%. This clonotype has more than one count but fewer than ten. As yet, its antigen is unknown. The specimen sequenced was sorted CD4+, CD8+, or CD8+CD57+ T cells (not recorded which) from PBMCs. This TCR was sampled from a human donor in good health, serving as a control. The rearrangement links TRBV10-2 to TRBJ2-3; tentative D call: TRBD1 (6 bases). Here the CDR3 DNA reads TGCGCCAGCAGTGGACCTATCGGGACACCCGAGCGCACAGATACGCAGTATTTT. Translated, it gives CASSGPIGTPERTDTQYF.